The 8 T cell receptor beta chains given below trace back to one sample, sequenced in a study of cytomegalovirus exposure and HLA in healthy donors. Measured with immunoSEQ multiplex PCR; TCRdb has only the in-frame clones, and not every one. The sample consists of 55,000 to 80,000 clones, about 95% of them appearing once. Sequenced input: PBMCs. These receptors were collected from a man aged 18 to 29 in good health and CMV-seronegative.

In DNA, the CDR3 is TGTGCCAGCAGTGAAGAGGGGGCCGCCGGGGCCAACGTCCTGACTTTC. Protein product: CASSEEGAAGANVLTF. This chain links TRBV2 with TRBJ2-6; 7 nucleotides match TRBD1. From germline, CDR1 is SNHLY and CDR2 FYNNEI. The junction had 4 bases not matched to a gene; V was cut back by 1 base and J by 4 bases. The CDR3 length is 16 residues. Looking up the rest from reference TRBV2 and TRBJ2-6 gives the full variable domain: EPEVTQTPSHQVTQMGQEVILRCVPISNHLYFYWYRQILGQKVEFLVSFYNNEISEKSEIFDDQFSVERPDGSNFTLKIRSTKLEDSAMYFCASSEEGAAGANVLTFGAGSRLTVL.

The rearrangement links TRBV7-6 to TRBJ1-1; 7 nucleotides line up with TRBD1. The CDR3 runs to 13 residues. Losses at the gene ends were 3 bases for V and 4 bases for J; bases not matched to a gene: 2. CDR1 SGHVS and CDR2 FNYEAQ come from the germline V gene. CDR3 DNA: TGTGCCAGCAGCTTGGACAGGCGCACTGAAGCTTTCTTT. Amino acid sequence: CASSLDRRTEAFF. Variable domain in full (rest from reference TRBV7-6 and TRBJ1-1): GAGVSQSPRYKVTKRGQDVALRCDPISGHVSLYWYRQALGQGPEFLTYFNYEAQQDKSGLPNDRFSAERPEGSISTLTIQRTEQRDSAMYRCASSLDRRTEAFFGQGTRLTVV.

To note about this clone: Other DNA variants within this sample encode the same CDR3. The chain couples TRBV29-1 to TRBJ2-1, with 11 positions matching TRBD2. V was clipped by 3 bases and J by 0 bases; unmatched bases: 10. CDR3 size: 18 residues. Germline loops: CDR1 SQVTM, CDR2 ANQGSEA. The CDR3, as DNA: TGCAGCGTTGATTGGGGGTTAGCGGGGGGGAGCTCCTACAATGAGCAGTTCTTC. This sequence encodes CSVDWGLAGGSSYNEQFF.

The chain's CDR3 is CASSQDGQPGQAGYEQYF. The CDR3 DNA reads TGCGCCAGCAGCCAAGATGGACAACCGGGACAGGCAGGCTACGAGCAGTACTTC. This chain links TRBV4-3 with TRBJ2-7, with 8 nucleotides matching TRBD1. Germline V lookup: CDR1 LGHNA, CDR2 YSLEER. The CDR3 extends over 18 amino acids. The trim removed 0 bases at V and 3 bases at J, leaving 13 bases unmatched.

The chain has TRBV2 and TRBJ1-2; D remains ambiguous. The CDR3 consists of 14 residues. V dropped 5 bases and J dropped 2 bases, with 12 bases sitting between them. Germline CDR1 SNHLY, CDR2 FYNNEI. CDR3 sequence: CASSPEVTNYGYTF. The CDR3 region has the DNA TGTGCCAGCAGTCCAGAGGTCACGAACTATGGCTACACCTTC.

The rearrangement joins TRBV6-5 to TRBJ2-1, with TRBD2 matching 12 bases. CDR3 length: 16 residues. The V and J ends lost 2 bases and 6 bases, in that order; junction bases with no gene match: 5. Germline-derived CDR1 and CDR2 are MNHEY and SVGAGI. As DNA, the CDR3 is TGTGCCAGCAGTTACGGGCTAGCGGGGGGGCCCAATGAGCAGTTCTTC. Its translation is CASSYGLAGGPNEQFF.

V gene TRBV2 combines with J gene TRBJ1-1; no reliable D call. The CDR3 runs to 13 residues. Trimming cost V 3 bases and J 1 base, with 6 bases left between them. Germline-derived CDR1 and CDR2 are SNHLY and FYNNEI. The CDR3 reads CASSDWQNTEAFF. The CDR3 DNA reads as TGTGCCAGCAGTGATTGGCAGAACACTGAAGCTTTCTTT.

The table lists this clone with a count of one. The chain links TRBV5-1 to TRBJ2-1; 7 bases map to TRBD1. The trim removed 0 bases at V and 4 bases at J, leaving 4 bases unmatched. CDR1 and CDR2 (germline): SGHRS, YFSETQ. CDR3 length equals 15 residues. CDR3 nucleotide sequence: TGCGCCAGCAGCTTGGTTGGGACAGCTTACAATGAGCAGTTCTTC. Amino acids: CASSLVGTAYNEQFF.